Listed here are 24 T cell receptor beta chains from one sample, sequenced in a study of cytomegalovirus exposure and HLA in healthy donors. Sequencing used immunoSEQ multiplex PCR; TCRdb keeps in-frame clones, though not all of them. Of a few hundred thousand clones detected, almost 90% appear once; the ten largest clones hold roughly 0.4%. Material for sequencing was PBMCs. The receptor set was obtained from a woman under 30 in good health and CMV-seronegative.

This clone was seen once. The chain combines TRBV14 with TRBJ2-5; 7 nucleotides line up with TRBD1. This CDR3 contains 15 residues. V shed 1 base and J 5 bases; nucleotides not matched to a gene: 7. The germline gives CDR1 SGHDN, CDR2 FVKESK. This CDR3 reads CASSQGRGRWETQYF. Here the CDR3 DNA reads TGTGCCAGCAGCCAAGGTAGGGGGCGTTGGGAGACCCAGTACTTC.

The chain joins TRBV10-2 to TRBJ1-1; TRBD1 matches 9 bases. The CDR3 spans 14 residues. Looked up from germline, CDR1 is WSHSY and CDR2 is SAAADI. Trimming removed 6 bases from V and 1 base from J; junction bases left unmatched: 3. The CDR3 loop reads CASREDRGNTEAFF. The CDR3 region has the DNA TGCGCCAGCAGAGAGGACAGGGGGAACACTGAAGCTTTCTTT.

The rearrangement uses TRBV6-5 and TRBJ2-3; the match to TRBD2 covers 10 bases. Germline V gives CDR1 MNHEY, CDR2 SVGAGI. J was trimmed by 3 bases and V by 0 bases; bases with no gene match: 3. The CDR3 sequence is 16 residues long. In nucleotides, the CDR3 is TGTGCCAGCAGTTACTCACAAGCGGGGGGGACAGATACGCAGTATTTT. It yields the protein CASSYSQAGGTDTQYF.

The CDR3 protein is CASTRGGRETQYF. The CDR3 DNA reads as TGTGCCAGCACTCGTGGGGGGAGAGAGACCCAGTACTTC. The chain carries TRBV18 and TRBJ2-5; weak D call: TRBD2 (6 bases). CDR3 length equals 13 residues. Germline V gives CDR1 KGHSH, CDR2 LQKENI. V lost 8 bases, J lost 4 bases, and 14 bases lay in between.

CDR3 bases: TGTGCCAGCAGTGGACGGACAGGGTACACTGAAGCTTTCTTT. It translates to CASSGRTGYTEAFF. V usage is TRBV6-5 and J usage is TRBJ1-1; TRBD1 matches 8 bases. The CDR3 loop spans 14 amino acids. The junction had 5 bases not matched to a gene; V was cut back by 5 bases and J by 3 bases. Germline CDR1 and CDR2: MNHEY and SVGAGI.

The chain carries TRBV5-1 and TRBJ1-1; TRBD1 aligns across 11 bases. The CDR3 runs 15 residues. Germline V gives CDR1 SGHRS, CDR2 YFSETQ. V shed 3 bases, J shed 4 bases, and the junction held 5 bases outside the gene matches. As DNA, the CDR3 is TGCGCCAGCAGCTATGGACAGGGGGCTGTCACTGAAGCTTTCTTT. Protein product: CASSYGQGAVTEAFF.

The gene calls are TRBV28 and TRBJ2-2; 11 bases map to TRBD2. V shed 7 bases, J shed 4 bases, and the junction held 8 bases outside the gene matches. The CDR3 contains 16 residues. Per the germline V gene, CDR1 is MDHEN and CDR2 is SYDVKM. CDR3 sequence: CASIASGGIGTGELFF. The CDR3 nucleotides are TGTGCCAGCATCGCTAGCGGGGGGATCGGCACCGGGGAGCTGTTTTTT.

The CDR3 loop is CASSVVANGHQSADTQYF. In DNA form, the CDR3 reads TGTGCCAGCAGCGTAGTAGCAAATGGACACCAATCTGCAGATACGCAGTATTTT. The chain carries TRBV9 and TRBJ2-3; tentatively, D is TRBD1 (5 bases). CDR1 is SGDLS, CDR2 YYNGEE, per germline. The CDR3 is 18 amino acids. Trimming removed 0 bases at V and 4 bases at J, with 21 bases between.

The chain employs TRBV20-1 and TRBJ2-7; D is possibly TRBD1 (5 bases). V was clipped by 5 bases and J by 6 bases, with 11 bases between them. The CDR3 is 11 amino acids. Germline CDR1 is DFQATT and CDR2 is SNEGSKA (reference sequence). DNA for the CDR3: TGCAGTGCTTCCAGGGTATTCGAGCAGTACTTC. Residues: CSASRVFEQYF.

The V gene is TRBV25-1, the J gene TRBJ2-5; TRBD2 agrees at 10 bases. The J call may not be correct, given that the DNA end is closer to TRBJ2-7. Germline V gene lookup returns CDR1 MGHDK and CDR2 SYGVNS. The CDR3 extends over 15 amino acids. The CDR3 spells CASSAHSGGTYEQYF. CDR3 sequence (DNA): TGTGCCAGCAGTGCCCATAGCGGGGGGACCTACGAGCAGTACTTC.

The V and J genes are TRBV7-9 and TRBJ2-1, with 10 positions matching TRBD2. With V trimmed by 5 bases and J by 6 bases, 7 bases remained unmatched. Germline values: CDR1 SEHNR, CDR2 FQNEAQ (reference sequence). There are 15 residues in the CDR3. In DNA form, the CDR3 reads TGTGCCAGCAGCGCCGGACTAGCGGCCTCCAATGAGCAGTTCTTC. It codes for CASSAGLAASNEQFF. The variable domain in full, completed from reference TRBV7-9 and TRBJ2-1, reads DTGVSQNPRHKITKRGQNVTFRCDPISEHNRLYWYRQTLGQGPEFLTYFQNEAQLEKSRLLSDRFSAERPKGSFSTLEIQRTEQGDSAMYLCASSAGLAASNEQFFGPGTRLTVL.

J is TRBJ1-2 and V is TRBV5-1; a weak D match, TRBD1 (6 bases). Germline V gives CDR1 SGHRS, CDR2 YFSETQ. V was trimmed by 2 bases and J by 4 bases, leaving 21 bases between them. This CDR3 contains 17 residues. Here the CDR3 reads CASSFEEHMDSIYGYTF. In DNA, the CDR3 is TGCGCCAGCAGCTTCGAAGAACATATGGACAGCATCTATGGCTACACCTTC.

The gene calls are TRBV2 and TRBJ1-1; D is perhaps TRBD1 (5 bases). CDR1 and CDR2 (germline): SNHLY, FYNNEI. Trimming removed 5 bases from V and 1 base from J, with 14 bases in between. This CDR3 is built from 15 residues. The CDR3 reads CASSFLRVQNTEAFF. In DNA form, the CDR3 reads TGTGCCAGCAGTTTTCTCAGGGTCCAGAACACTGAAGCTTTCTTT. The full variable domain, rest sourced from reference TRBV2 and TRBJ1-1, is EPEVTQTPSHQVTQMGQEVILRCVPISNHLYFYWYRQILGQKVEFLVSFYNNEISEKSEIFDDQFSVERPDGSNFTLKIRSTKLEDSAMYFCASSFLRVQNTEAFFGQGTRLTVV.

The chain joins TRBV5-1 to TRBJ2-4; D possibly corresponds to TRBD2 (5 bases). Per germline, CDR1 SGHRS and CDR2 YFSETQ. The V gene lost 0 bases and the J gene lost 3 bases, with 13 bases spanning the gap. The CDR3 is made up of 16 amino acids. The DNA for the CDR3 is TGCGCCAGCAGCTTGGACTCATCACGGGGCAAAAACATTCAGTACTTC. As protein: CASSLDSSRGKNIQYF.

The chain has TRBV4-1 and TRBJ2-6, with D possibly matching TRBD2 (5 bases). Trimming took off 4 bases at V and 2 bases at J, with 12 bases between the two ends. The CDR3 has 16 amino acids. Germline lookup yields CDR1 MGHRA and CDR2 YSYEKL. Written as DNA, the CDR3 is TGCGCCAGCAGCCCTATAGCGCTTCCTGGGGCCAACGTCCTGACTTTC. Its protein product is CASSPIALPGANVLTF.

CDR3 sequence (DNA): TGTGCCAGCCGGGTGCAGCTCAATGGCTACACCTTC. This translates into CASRVQLNGYTF. The V call is TRBV6-6, the J call TRBJ1-2; D is undetermined. CDR3 length equals 12 residues. Germline V gene lookup returns CDR1 MNHNY and CDR2 SVGAGI (reference sequence). Between the trimmed V and J ends, which lost 8 bases and 6 bases, there was a span of 13 bases.

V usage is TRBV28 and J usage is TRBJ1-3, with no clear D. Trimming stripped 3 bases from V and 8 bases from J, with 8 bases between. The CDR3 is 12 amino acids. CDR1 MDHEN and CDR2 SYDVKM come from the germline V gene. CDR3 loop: CASSLRRDTIYF. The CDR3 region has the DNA TGTGCCAGCAGTTTGAGGAGGGACACCATATATTTT. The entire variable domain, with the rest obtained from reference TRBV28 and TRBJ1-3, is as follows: DVKVTQSSRYLVKRTGEKVFLECVQDMDHENMFWYRQDPGLGLRLIYFSYDVKMKEKGDIPEGYSVSREKKERFSLILESASTNQTSMYLCASSLRRDTIYFGEGSWLTVV.

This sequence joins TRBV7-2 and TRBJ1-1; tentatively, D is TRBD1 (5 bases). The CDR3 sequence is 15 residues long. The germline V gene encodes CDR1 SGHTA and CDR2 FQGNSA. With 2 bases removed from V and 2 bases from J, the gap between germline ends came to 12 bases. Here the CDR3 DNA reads TGTGCCAGCAGCTTATCCCGGACACAAAACACTGAAGCTTTCTTT. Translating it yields CASSLSRTQNTEAFF.

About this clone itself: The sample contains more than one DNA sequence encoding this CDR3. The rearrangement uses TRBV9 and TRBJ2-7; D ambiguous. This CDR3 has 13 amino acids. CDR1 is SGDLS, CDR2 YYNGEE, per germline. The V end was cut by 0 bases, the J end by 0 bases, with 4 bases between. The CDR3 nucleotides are TGTGCCAGCAGCGTAGGAGACTCCTACGAGCAGTACTTC. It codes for CASSVGDSYEQYF.

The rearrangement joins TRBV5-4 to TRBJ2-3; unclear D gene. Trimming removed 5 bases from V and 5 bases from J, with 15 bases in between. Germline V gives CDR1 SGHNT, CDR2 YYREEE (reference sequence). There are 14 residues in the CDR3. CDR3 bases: TGTGCCAGCAGATTATTCGGGTCGGGAGATACGCAGTATTTT. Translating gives CASRLFGSGDTQYF.

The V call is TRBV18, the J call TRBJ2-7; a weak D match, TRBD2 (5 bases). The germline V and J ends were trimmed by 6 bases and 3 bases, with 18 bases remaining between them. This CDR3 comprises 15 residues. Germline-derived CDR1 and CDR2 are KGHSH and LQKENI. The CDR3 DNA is TGTGCCAGCTCGCTCGGGCGCGGGCCGAACTACGAGCAGTACGTC. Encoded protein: CASSLGRGPNYEQYV.

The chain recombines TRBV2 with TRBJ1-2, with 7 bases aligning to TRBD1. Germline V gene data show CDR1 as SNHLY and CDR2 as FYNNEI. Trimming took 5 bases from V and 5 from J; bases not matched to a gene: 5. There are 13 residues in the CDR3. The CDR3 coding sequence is TGTGCCAGCAGTTCCCGGGACAGTTATGGCTACACCTTC. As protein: CASSSRDSYGYTF.

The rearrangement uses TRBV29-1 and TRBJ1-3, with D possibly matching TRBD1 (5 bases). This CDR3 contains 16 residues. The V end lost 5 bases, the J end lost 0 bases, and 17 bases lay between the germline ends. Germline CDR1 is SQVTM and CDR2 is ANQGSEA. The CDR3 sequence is CSVTGTLEGSGNTIYF. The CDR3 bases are TGCAGCGTTACTGGGACGTTGGAGGGCTCTGGAAACACCATATATTTT.

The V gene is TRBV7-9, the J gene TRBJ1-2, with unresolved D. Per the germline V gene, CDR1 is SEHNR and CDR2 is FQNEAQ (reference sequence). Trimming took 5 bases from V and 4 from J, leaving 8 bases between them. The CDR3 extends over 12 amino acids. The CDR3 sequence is CASSVDTYGYTF. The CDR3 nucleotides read TGTGCCAGCAGCGTAGACACCTATGGCTACACCTTC.